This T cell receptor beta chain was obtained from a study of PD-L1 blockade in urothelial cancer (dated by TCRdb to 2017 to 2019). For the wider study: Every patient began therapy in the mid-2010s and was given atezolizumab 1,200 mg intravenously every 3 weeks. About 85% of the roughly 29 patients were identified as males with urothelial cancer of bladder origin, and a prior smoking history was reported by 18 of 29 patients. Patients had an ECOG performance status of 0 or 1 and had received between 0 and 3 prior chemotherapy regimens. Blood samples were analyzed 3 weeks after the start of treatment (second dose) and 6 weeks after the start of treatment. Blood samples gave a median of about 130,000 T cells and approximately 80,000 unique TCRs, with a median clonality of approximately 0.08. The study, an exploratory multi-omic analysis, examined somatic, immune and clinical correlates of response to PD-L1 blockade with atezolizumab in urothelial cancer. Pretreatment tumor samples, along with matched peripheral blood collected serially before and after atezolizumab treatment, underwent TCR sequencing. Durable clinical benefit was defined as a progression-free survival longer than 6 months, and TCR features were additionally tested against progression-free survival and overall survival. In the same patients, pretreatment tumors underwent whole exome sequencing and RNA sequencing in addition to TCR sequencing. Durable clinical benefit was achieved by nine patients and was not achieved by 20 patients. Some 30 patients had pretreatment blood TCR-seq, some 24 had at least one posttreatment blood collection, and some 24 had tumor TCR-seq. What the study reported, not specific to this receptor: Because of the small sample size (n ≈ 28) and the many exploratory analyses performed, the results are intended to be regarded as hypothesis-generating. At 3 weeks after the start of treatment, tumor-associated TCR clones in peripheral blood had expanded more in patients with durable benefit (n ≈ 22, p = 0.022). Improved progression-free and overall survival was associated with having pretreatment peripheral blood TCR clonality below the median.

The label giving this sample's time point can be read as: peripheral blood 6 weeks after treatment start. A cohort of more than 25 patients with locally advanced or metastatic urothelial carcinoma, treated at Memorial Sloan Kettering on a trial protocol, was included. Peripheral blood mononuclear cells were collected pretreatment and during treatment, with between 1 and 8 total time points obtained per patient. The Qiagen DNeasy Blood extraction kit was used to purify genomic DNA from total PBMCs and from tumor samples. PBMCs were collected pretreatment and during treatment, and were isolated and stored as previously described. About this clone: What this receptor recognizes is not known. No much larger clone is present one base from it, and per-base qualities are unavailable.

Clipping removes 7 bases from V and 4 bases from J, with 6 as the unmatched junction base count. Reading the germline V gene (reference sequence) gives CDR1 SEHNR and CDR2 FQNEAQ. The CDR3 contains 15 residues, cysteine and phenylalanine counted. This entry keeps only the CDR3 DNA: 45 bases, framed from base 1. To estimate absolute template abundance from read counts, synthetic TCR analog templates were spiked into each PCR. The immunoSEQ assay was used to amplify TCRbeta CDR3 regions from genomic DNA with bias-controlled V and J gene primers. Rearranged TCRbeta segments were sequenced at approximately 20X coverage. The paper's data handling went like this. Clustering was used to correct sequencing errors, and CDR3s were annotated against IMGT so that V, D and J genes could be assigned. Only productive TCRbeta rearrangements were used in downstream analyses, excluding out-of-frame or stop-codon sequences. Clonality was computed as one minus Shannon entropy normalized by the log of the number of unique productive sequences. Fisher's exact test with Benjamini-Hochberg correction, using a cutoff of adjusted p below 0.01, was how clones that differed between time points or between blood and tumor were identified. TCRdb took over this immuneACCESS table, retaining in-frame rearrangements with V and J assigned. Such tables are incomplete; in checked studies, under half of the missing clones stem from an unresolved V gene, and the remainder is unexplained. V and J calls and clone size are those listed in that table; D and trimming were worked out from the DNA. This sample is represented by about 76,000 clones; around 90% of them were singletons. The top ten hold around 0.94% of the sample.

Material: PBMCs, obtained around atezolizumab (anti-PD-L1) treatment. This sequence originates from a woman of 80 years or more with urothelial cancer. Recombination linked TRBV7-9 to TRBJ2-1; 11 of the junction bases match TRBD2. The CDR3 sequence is CASIQLAGVYNEQFF. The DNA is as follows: TGTGCCAGCATTCAACTAGCGGGAGTATACAATGAGCAGTTCTTC.